This T cell receptor beta chain was sequenced for a study of CD8 T cells in Susac syndrome. Study observations and caveats: The study recognized that the number of individuals in its TCR sequencing and HLA analysis was relatively small.

This CDR3 spans 15 amino acids. V was shortened by 4 bases and J by 2 bases, with 13 bases between the two germline ends. Roughly 0.45 to 1 ug RNA was reverse transcribed with random hexamers. An immunoSEQ multiplex PCR amplified TCR beta CDR3 over 54 Vbeta and 13 Jbeta. MiXCR, run by TCRdb on the immunoSEQ multiplex PCR reads, gives a single entry per CDR3 protein. The table shows over 150,000 distinct CDR3 sequences, with just under 95% occurring only once. As to this clonotype: What it binds is unknown.

The rearrangement links TRBV23-1 to TRBJ2-3; no clear D. TRBV23-1 has ORF status, its function being uncertain. The specimen was CD4+ T cells from PBMCs. This receptor was obtained from a human donor with Susac syndrome. In DNA, the CDR3 is TGCGCCAGCAGTCCCCATGGCACTTCCACAGATACGCAGTATTTT. It codes for CASSPHGTSTDTQYF.